This T cell receptor (beta chain) appears in the sequencing data of a study of T cell changes during pregnancy in multiple sclerosis (dated by TCRdb to about 2019). Notes on the research overall: Changes in the T cell repertoire over the course of pregnancy were examined in this study in women with multiple sclerosis.

Concerning this clone itself: Its antigen is still unknown. Base qualities are not recorded, but no much larger clone differs from it by a single base.

Receptors were amplified or captured by the immunoSEQ multiplex PCR assay. The clones in this table, taken by TCRdb from immuneACCESS, are in-frame only. Not every clone is retained; where verified, under half of the shortfall comes from an unresolved V gene, and the cause of the rest is unknown. For this sample the table gives 55,000 to 70,000 clones, of which around 92% were detected only once. 1.1% to 1.5% of the sample belongs to the ten largest clones. This clonotype originated in a female donor in good health, enrolled as a control in a pregnancy study. The specimen was peripheral blood, collected in the second trimester of pregnancy.

Here is the DNA: TGTGCCAGCAGTTTAATGCGGGGGGCGGGGGAGACCCAGTACTTC. Translated, it reads CASSLMRGAGETQYF. The chain uses TRBV28 and TRBJ2-5, with TRBD2 matching 8 junction bases. Via the germline V gene, CDR1 is MDHEN and CDR2 SYDVKM. The CDR3 runs 15 amino acids, cysteine and phenylalanine included. Only the CDR3 DNA stays, 45 bases, in frame from base 1. V has 2 bases trimmed and J has 5 bases trimmed; junction bases matching no gene number 7.